The next 2 T cell receptor beta chains were all read from a single sample in a study of CD8+ T cells in alopecia areata. The treatment is: oral pan-JAK inhibitor, 5-10 mg twice daily. The sequencing template was cDNA reverse transcribed from extracted RNA. Assay used: immunoSEQ multiplex PCR; TCRdb lists only in-frame clones, some missing. The sample consists of hundreds of thousands of clones, 58% of them appearing once. Sequencing was performed on CD4+ T cells sorted from blood, taken at week 24, from a patient treated with tofacitinib. These TCRs come from a human donor with alopecia areata.

The rearrangement uses TRBV23-1 and TRBJ2-7; TRBD1 or TRBD2 may be the D gene (5 bases each). Being an ORF, TRBV23-1 has a function that is uncertain. This CDR3 has 12 residues. V was trimmed by 8 bases and J by 8 bases, leaving 16 bases between them. The CDR3 DNA is TGCGCCAGCCCAAAGAATTCGGGACAGCAGTACTTC. It translates to CASPKNSGQQYF.

The rearrangement links TRBV7-9 to TRBJ1-4; TRBD1 aligns across 7 bases. The V segment lost 3 bases and the J segment 5 bases; nucleotides outside the gene matches: 6. Germline assignment: CDR1 SEHNR and CDR2 FQNEAQ (reference sequence). The CDR3 sequence is 15 residues long. CDR3 bases: TGTGCCAGCAGCTTCCCCGGGACAGTGAATGAAAAACTGTTTTTT. Its translation: CASSFPGTVNEKLFF.